A single sample is the source of the 20 T cell receptor beta chains below, sequenced in a study of a mutant IDH1 vaccine in newly diagnosed glioma. Time point reported: baseline, week 1 (first vaccination visit). Treatment denoted: pre-vaccination baseline after standard-of-care therapy. Measured with immunoSEQ multiplex PCR; TCRdb has only the in-frame clones, and not every one. The sample holds 25,000 to 35,000 clones, over 75% seen once. The sample here was PBMCs, taken from a glioma patient treated with radiotherapy, temozolomide or both. The receptors derive from a man aged 25 to 40 with glioma.

The chain uses TRBV6-1 and TRBJ2-1, with D tentatively TRBD1 (5 bases). V gave up 2 bases and J gave up 9 bases, with 11 bases separating them. Germline V gene lookup returns CDR1 MNHNS and CDR2 SASEGT. CDR3 size: 13 residues. This CDR3 is CASSETRQGEQFF. In nucleotides, the CDR3 is TGTGCCAGCAGTGAAACCCGCCAGGGTGAGCAGTTCTTC.

The V and J genes are TRBV7-9 and TRBJ1-1, with 11 bases identical to TRBD1. CDR3 length: 16 residues. With V trimmed by 8 bases and J by 1 base, 9 bases remained unmatched. Germline values: CDR1 SEHNR, CDR2 FQNEAQ (reference sequence). The CDR3 sequence: CASSPGQGARNTEAFF. In DNA form, the CDR3 reads TGTGCCAGCTCACCTGGACAGGGGGCGCGGAACACTGAAGCTTTCTTT.

The rearrangement joins TRBV10-3 to TRBJ1-2; D might be TRBD1 (6 bases). Trimming removed 2 bases from V and 1 base from J, with 11 bases in between. The CDR3 totals 15 residues. The germline V gene encodes CDR1 ENHRY and CDR2 SYGVKD. The CDR3 is CAISEGGGDNYGYTF. The CDR3, as DNA: TGTGCCATCAGTGAGGGAGGGGGGGATAACTATGGCTACACCTTC.

The rearrangement links TRBV5-1 to TRBJ2-2; no clear D gene. Germline CDR1 reads SGHRS; CDR2 reads YFSETQ. The V end was cut by 4 bases, the J end by 8 bases, with 9 bases between. The CDR3 covers 12 residues. CDR3 nucleotides: TGCGCCAGCAGCGAAAATCGTGGGGAGCTGTTTTTT. Translated, it gives CASSENRGELFF. Full variable domain (outside the CDR3, taken from reference TRBV5-1 and TRBJ2-2): KAGVTQTPRYLIKTRGQQVTLSCSPISGHRSVSWYQQTPGQGLQFLFEYFSETQRNKGNFPGRFSGRQFSNSRSEMNVSTLELGDSALYLCASSENRGELFFGEGSRLTVL.

V and J are TRBV30 and TRBJ2-6; perhaps TRBD1 as D (6 bases). Germline V lookup: CDR1 GTSNPN, CDR2 SVGIG (reference sequence). CDR3 length: 16 residues. V lost 4 bases and J lost 4, with 17 bases in between. The CDR3 reads CAWMNPTGSGANVLTF. The CDR3 coding sequence is TGTGCCTGGATGAATCCAACAGGGTCAGGGGCCAACGTCCTGACTTTC.

The rearrangement links TRBV18 to TRBJ2-7; D is unclear. The CDR3 sequence is 13 residues long. CDR1 is KGHSH, CDR2 LQKENI, per germline. V lost 0 bases to trimming and J lost 4 bases, with 7 bases between them. The CDR3 DNA is TGTGCCAGCTCACCACCCCGAGATTACGAGCAGTACTTC. This gives the protein CASSPPRDYEQYF. The variable domain in full, completed from reference TRBV18 and TRBJ2-7, reads NAGVMQNPRHLVRRRGQEARLRCSPMKGHSHVYWYRQLPEEGLKFMVYLQKENIIDESGMPKERFSAEFPKEGPSILRIQQVVRGDSAAYFCASSPPRDYEQYFGPGTRLTVT.

The chain is built from TRBV7-9 and TRBJ1-1; D remains unclear. The germline gives CDR1 SEHNR, CDR2 FQNEAQ (reference sequence). CDR3 length: 12 residues. Trimming shortened V by 5 bases and J by 11 bases, and 15 bases separated the two germline ends. This CDR3 reads CASSIGEGLAFF. The CDR3 region has the DNA TGTGCCAGCAGCATAGGAGAGGGTTTGGCTTTCTTT. The full variable domain, in which reference TRBV7-9 and TRBJ1-1 provide the parts outside the CDR3, is DTGVSQNPRHKITKRGQNVTFRCDPISEHNRLYWYRQTLGQGPEFLTYFQNEAQLEKSRLLSDRFSAERPKGSFSTLEIQRTEQGDSAMYLCASSIGEGLAFFGQGTRLTVV.

This clone was detected only a few times. The chain recombines TRBV4-1 with TRBJ1-1; D perhaps matches TRBD1 (6 bases). V lost 0 bases, J lost 4 bases, and 12 bases lay in between. The CDR3 loop spans 15 amino acids. Germline-derived CDR1 and CDR2 are MGHRA and YSYEKL. CDR3 in amino acids: CASSQDPGRGTEAFF. The CDR3 DNA sequence: TGCGCCAGCAGCCAAGATCCGGGCAGGGGCACTGAAGCTTTCTTT.

The chain combines TRBV5-4 with TRBJ1-1; tentative D call: TRBD1 (5 bases). The CDR3 spans 14 residues. Trimming left V 3 bases short and J 1 base short, with 10 bases between. Per germline, CDR1 SGHNT and CDR2 YYREEE (reference sequence). The CDR3 spells CASSYRGENTEAFF. The CDR3, as DNA: TGTGCCAGCAGCTATAGGGGAGAGAACACTGAAGCTTTCTTT.

V usage is TRBV29-1 and J usage is TRBJ1-5; D perhaps matches TRBD1 (6 bases). From germline, CDR1 is SQVTM and CDR2 ANQGSEA. With 4 bases removed from V and 5 bases from J, the gap between germline ends came to 12 bases. The CDR3 loop spans 13 amino acids. CDR3 sequence reads: CSVGQGRDQPQHF. DNA for the CDR3: TGCAGCGTTGGGCAGGGGAGGGATCAGCCCCAGCATTTT.

This CDR3 is CASSLYRGYGYTF. The CDR3 region has the DNA TGTGCCAGCAGCTTATACAGGGGCTATGGCTACACCTTC. The chain recombines TRBV7-6 with TRBJ1-2; the match to TRBD1 covers 7 bases. Germline V gives CDR1 SGHVS, CDR2 FNYEAQ. V lost 2 bases to trimming and J lost 4 bases; unmatched junction nucleotides: 1. This CDR3 has 13 residues.

This sequence joins TRBV19 and TRBJ1-2; no firm D call. The V and J ends lost 6 bases and 4 bases respectively, with 15 bases between them. This CDR3 contains 14 residues. From germline, CDR1 is LNHDA and CDR2 SQIVND (reference sequence). DNA of the CDR3: TGTGCCAGTAGCCCCTCCCTGGTAGTCTATGGCTACACCTTC. Protein product: CASSPSLVVYGYTF.

This sequence joins TRBV6-5 and TRBJ2-5, with 10 bases fitting TRBD1. The V segment lost 3 bases and the J segment 5 bases; nucleotides outside the gene matches: 9. Germline V gives CDR1 MNHEY, CDR2 SVGAGI. This CDR3 contains 16 residues. The CDR3 DNA follows: TGTGCCAGCAGTTATTCCGGGACAGGGGCGATCGAGACCCAGTACTTC. As protein: CASSYSGTGAIETQYF.

This sequence joins TRBV7-2 and TRBJ2-2, with 8 nucleotides matching TRBD1. The V segment lost 2 bases and the J segment 4 bases; nucleotides outside the gene matches: 6. CDR3 length equals 16 residues. Germline CDR1 reads SGHTA; CDR2 reads FQGNSA. CDR3 in DNA: TGTGCCAGCAGCTTAAAGGCAGGGGGCTTCACCGGGGAGCTGTTTTTT. Translated: CASSLKAGGFTGELFF.

The chain combines TRBV27 with TRBJ2-1; 11 bases line up with TRBD2. After removal of 2 bases from V and 2 bases from J, the junction contained 5 bases not matched to a gene. The CDR3 loop spans 17 amino acids. The germline CDR1 and CDR2 sequences are MNHEY and SMNVEV (reference sequence). Written as DNA, the CDR3 is TGTGCCAGCAGTTTAGTACTAGCGGGAGTCCCCTACAATGAGCAGTTCTTC. Translated: CASSLVLAGVPYNEQFF.

The chain is built from TRBV4-1 and TRBJ1-5; D is ambiguous. Germline CDR1 is MGHRA and CDR2 is YSYEKL. Trimming took 2 bases from V and 3 from J, leaving 11 bases between them. The CDR3 consists of 15 residues. CDR3 coding DNA: TGCGCCAGCAGCCAATACGACGGTTACAATCAGCCCCAGCATTTT. Translating gives CASSQYDGYNQPQHF.

The chain uses TRBV5-1 and TRBJ2-2; TRBD1 might be the D (6 bases). This CDR3 comprises 16 residues. V lost 0 bases to trimming and J lost 0 bases, with 9 bases between them. CDR1 and CDR2 (germline): SGHRS, YFSETQ. CDR3 protein: CASSLDGGPNTGELFF. The CDR3 region has the DNA TGCGCCAGCAGCTTGGATGGGGGCCCGAACACCGGGGAGCTGTTTTTT.

J is TRBJ2-3 and V is TRBV19; 13 nucleotides match TRBD2. In germline, CDR1 is LNHDA, CDR2 SQIVND (reference sequence). The trim removed 8 bases at V and 1 base at J, leaving 3 bases unmatched. The CDR3 length is 15 residues. Here the CDR3 reads CASVGLAGGTDTQYF. Written as DNA, the CDR3 is TGTGCCAGTGTAGGACTAGCGGGGGGCACAGATACGCAGTATTTT. The variable domain in full, completed from reference TRBV19 and TRBJ2-3, reads DGGITQSPKYLFRKEGQNVTLSCEQNLNHDAMYWYRQDPGQGLRLIYYSQIVNDFQKGDIAEGYSVSREKKESFPLTVTSAQKNPTAFYLCASVGLAGGTDTQYFGPGTRLTVL.

This rearrangement joins TRBV30 to TRBJ2-7, with D perhaps matching TRBD1 or TRBD2 (5 bases each). CDR3 length equals 13 residues. V was pared by 4 bases and J by 7 bases, with 17 bases between. CDR1 is GTSNPN and CDR2 is SVGIG in the germline V gene (reference sequence). CDR3 loop: CAWNSGTLEEQYF. The CDR3 region has the DNA TGTGCCTGGAATTCCGGGACCTTGGAAGAGCAGTACTTC.

J is TRBJ2-7 and V is TRBV15; maybe TRBD2 (7 bases). CDR1 and CDR2 from the germline V gene are LNHNV and YYDKDF (reference sequence). There are 14 residues in the CDR3. Deletions cut 3 bases from V and 2 bases from J, with 11 bases between. The CDR3 region is CATSRGGDTYEQYF. The CDR3 region has the DNA TGTGCCACCAGCAGGGGGGGGGACACCTACGAGCAGTACTTC.